This T cell receptor beta chain was observed in a study of blood T cell repertoires in COVID-19. The germline V gene has CDR1 SNHLY and CDR2 FYNNEI. This CDR3 has 16 residues. V was pared by 3 bases and J by 0 bases, with 12 bases between. Some clones are missing from TCRdb's copy, which holds only in-frame ones; the method was immunoSEQ multiplex PCR. Of about 200,000 clones listed, around nine tenths were seen once; the top ten hold 6.2%. The sequence was obtained from a man in his 60s who had recovered from COVID-19. The source material was peripheral blood. The rearrangement uses TRBV2 and TRBJ2-1; TRBD1 might be the D (5 bases). The CDR3 coding sequence is TGTGCCAGCAGTGAGTGGGGCAGGGCCTCCTACAATGAGCAGTTCTTC. Protein sequence: CASSEWGRASYNEQFF.